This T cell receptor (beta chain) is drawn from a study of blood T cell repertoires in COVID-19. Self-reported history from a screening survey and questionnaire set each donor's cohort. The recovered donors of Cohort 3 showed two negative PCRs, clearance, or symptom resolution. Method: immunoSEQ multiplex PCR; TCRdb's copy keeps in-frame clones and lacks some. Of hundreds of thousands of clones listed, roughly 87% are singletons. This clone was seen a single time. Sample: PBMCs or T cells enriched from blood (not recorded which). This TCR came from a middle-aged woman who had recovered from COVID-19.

As DNA, the CDR3 is TGTGCCAGCAGCTTAGAACTAGCGGGTGACAATGAGCAGTTCTTC. Protein product: CASSLELAGDNEQFF. The chain recombines TRBV7-2 with TRBJ2-1; 9 nucleotides agree with TRBD2. Germline V lookup: CDR1 SGHTA, CDR2 FQGNSA. V trimming: 1 base; J trimming: 5 bases; junction bases outside the gene matches: 3. This CDR3 is built from 15 residues.